This T cell receptor beta chain is drawn from a study of T cell responses to AZD1222 COVID-19 vaccine. For this clone: The antigen remains unidentified.

Study-level points and caveats: The study sampled repertoires only after the peak T cell response. Targets within unmutated variant regions were reportedly found for nearly half of spike-specific TCRs.

Trimming stripped 3 bases from V and 4 bases from J, with 19 bases between. Germline V CDR1 and CDR2: SNHLY, FYNNEI. The CDR3 contains 16 residues. The data were produced by immunoSEQ multiplex PCR, yet TCRdb's version contains in-frame clones alone and is incomplete. In the table there are tens of thousands of clones, around nine tenths of which are singletons. Second doses that came at about 4 or about 12 weeks were put together. The sequencing here drew on peripheral blood, taken 28 days after the second AZD1222 dose. This rearrangement joins TRBV2 to TRBJ2-7; TRBD1 might be the D (5 bases). This sequence was found in an adult who received the AZD1222 COVID-19 vaccine. The CDR3 DNA follows: TGTGCCAGCAGTGATTCTTTCGGACCCAGGGATTACGAGCAGTACTTC. As protein: CASSDSFGPRDYEQYF.